This T cell receptor (beta chain) comes out of a study of shared clonotypes between healthy human individuals. Study at large: CD4 naive and memory got three plates each, CD8 naive two, CD8 memory one. General study results and limits: Naive CD4 clonotype sharing across a few donors was 4% to 5.5%. Sampling covered blood only; tissue repertoires likely differ. Memory subsets generally showed smaller estimated richness than naive subsets did.

Here immunoSEQ multiplex PCR was the method, and the copy in TCRdb shows in-frame clones only, minus some. This table holds under 600,000 clones, roughly 98% found once. A note on this clone: The antigen remains unidentified.

Germline V gene sequence: CDR1 LNHNV, CDR2 YYDKDF (reference sequence). V shed 7 bases and J shed 4 bases, with 16 bases lying between them. The CDR3 has 14 amino acids. Naive CD8 isolation took CD45RO-negative cells positively selected for CCR7 and excluded terminally differentiated effector memory CD45RA+ cells. V gene TRBV15 combines with J gene TRBJ1-2; maybe TRBD1 (5 bases). Sequenced input: naive CD8+ T cells sorted from blood. This clonotype was sampled from a man aged 25-45 years in good health. CDR3 in amino acids: CATNPADSGYGYTF. DNA for the CDR3: TGTGCCACCAATCCCGCCGACAGTGGCTATGGCTACACCTTC. The full variable domain, in which reference TRBV15 and TRBJ1-2 provide the parts outside the CDR3, is DAMVIQNPRYQVTQFGKPVTLSCSQTLNHNVMYWYQQKSSQAPKLLFHYYDKDFNNEADTPDNFQSRRPNTSFCFLDIRSPGLGDTAMYLCATNPADSGYGYTFGSGTRLTVV.